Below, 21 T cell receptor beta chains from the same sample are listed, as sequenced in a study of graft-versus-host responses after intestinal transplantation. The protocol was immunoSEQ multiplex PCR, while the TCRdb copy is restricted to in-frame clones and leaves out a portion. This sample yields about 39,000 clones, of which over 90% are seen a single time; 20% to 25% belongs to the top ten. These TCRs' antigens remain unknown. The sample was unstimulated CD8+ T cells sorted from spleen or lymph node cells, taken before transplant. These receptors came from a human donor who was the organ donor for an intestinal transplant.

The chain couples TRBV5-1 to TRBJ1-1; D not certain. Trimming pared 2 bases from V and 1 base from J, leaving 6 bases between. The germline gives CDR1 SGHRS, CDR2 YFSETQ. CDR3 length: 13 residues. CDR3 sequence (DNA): TGCGCCAGCAGCTTAAGTACGAACACTGAAGCTTTCTTT. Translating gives CASSLSTNTEAFF. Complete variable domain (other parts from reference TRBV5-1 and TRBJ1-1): KAGVTQTPRYLIKTRGQQVTLSCSPISGHRSVSWYQQTPGQGLQFLFEYFSETQRNKGNFPGRFSGRQFSNSRSEMNVSTLELGDSALYLCASSLSTNTEAFFGQGTRLTVV.

CDR3 region: CASSSPVEGSNQPQHF. The DNA of the CDR3 is TGTGCCAGCAGTTCCCCCGTGGAGGGTAGCAATCAGCCCCAGCATTTT. The chain recombines TRBV28 with TRBJ1-5; D is ambiguous. V was trimmed by 4 bases and J by 0 bases, leaving 13 bases between them. This CDR3 has 16 residues. The germline CDR1 and CDR2 sequences are MDHEN and SYDVKM.

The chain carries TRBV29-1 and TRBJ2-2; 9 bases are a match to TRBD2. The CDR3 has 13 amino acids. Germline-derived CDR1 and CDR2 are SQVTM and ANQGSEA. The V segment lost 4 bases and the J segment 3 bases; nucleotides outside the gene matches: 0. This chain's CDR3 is CSVGTSDTGELFF. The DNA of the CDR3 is TGCAGCGTTGGGACTAGCGACACCGGGGAGCTGTTTTTT.

CDR3 sequence (DNA): TGTGCCAGCAGCAAAAAGCCACACCGACCCTCATTCTCTGGAAACACCATATATTTT. It is translated as CASSKKPHRPSFSGNTIYF. The J gene is TRBJ1-3, the V gene TRBV21-1. TRBV21-1 is given as a pseudogene. The CDR3 has 19 residues.

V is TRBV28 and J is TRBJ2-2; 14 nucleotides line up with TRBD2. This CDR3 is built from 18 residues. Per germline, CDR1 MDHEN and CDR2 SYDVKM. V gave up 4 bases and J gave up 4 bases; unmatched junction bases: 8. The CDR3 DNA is TGTGCCAGCAGTTCTCCGACTAGCGGGAGGGCCCTCACCGGGGAGCTGTTTTTT. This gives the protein CASSSPTSGRALTGELFF.

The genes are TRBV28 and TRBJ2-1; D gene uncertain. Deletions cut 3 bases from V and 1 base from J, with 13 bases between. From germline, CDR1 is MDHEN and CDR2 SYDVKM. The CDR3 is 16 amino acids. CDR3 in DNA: TGTGCCAGCAGTTTTTTCGGGCTTGGGTCCTACAATGAGCAGTTCTTC. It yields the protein CASSFFGLGSYNEQFF.

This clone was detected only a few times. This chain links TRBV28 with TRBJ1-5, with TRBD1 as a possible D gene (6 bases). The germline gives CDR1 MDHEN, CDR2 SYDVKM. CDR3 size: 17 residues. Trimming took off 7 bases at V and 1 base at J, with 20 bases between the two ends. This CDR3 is CASKPGQEGESNQPQHF. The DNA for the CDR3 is TGTGCCAGCAAACCGGGACAAGAAGGGGAAAGCAATCAGCCCCAGCATTTT.

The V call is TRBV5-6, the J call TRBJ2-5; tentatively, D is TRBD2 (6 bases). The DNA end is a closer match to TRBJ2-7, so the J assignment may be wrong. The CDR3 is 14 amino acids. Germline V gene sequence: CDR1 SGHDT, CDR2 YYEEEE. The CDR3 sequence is CASSLPGLSYEQYF. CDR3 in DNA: TGTGCCAGCAGCCTTCCGGGACTCTCCTACGAGCAGTACTTC.

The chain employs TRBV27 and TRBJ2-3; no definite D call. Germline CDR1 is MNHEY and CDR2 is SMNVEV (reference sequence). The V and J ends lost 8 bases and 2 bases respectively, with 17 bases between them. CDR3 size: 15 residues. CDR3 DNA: TGTGCCAGCGCCCAGGCAGGCGGCACCACAGATACGCAGTATTTT. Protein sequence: CASAQAGGTTDTQYF.

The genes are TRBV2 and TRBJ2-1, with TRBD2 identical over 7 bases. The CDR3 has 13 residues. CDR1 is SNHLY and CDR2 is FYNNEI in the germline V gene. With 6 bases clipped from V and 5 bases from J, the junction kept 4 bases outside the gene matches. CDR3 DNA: TGTGCCAGCAGCAGGCTAGCGGACAATGAGCAGTTCTTC. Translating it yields CASSRLADNEQFF.

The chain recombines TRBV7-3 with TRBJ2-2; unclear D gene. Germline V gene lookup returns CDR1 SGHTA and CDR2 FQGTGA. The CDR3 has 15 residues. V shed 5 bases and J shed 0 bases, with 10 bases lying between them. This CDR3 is CASSLDGSNTGELFF. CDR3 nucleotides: TGTGCCAGCAGCCTCGACGGGTCGAACACCGGGGAGCTGTTTTTT.

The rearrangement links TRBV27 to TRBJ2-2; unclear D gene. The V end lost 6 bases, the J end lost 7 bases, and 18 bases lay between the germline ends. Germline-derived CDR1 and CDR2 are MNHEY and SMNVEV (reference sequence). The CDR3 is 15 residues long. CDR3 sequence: CASSLIPGGNGELFF. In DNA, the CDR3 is TGTGCCAGCAGCCTCATACCCGGCGGAAACGGGGAGCTGTTTTTT.

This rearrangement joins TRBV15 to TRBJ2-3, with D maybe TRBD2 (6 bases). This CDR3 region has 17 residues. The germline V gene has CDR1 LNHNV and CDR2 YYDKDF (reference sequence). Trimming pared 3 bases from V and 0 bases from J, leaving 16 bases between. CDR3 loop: CATSRIGWGTSTDTQYF. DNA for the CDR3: TGTGCCACCAGCAGGATAGGCTGGGGGACTAGCACAGATACGCAGTATTTT.

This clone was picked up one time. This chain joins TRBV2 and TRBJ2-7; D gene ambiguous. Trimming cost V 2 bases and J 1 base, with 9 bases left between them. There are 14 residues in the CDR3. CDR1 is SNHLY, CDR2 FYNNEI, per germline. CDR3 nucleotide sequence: TGTGCCAGCAGTGAACTCCCCCCTTCCTACGAGCAGTACTTC. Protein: CASSELPPSYEQYF.

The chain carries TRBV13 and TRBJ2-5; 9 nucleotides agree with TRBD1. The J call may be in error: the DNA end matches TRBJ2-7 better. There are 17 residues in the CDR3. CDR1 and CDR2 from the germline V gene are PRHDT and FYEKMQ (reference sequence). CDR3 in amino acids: CASSPHDRGSSSYEQYF. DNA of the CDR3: TGTGCCAGCAGCCCCCACGACAGGGGGAGTAGCTCCTACGAGCAGTACTTC.

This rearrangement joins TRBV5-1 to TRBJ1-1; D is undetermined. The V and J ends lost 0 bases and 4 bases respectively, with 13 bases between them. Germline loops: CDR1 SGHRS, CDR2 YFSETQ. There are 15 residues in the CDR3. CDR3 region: CASSLVGQRGTEAFF. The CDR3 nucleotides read TGCGCCAGCAGCTTGGTGGGCCAGAGAGGCACTGAAGCTTTCTTT.

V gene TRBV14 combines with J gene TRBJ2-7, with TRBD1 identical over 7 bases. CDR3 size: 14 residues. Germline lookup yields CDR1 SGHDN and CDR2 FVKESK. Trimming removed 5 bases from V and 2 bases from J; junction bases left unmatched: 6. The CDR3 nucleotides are TGTGCCAGCAGCGGACTGAGGGGGCCCTACGAGCAGTACTTC. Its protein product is CASSGLRGPYEQYF.

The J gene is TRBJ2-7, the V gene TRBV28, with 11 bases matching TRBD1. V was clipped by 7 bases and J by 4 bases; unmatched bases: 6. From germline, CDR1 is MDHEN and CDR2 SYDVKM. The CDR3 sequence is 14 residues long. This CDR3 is CASTLGQGVYEQYF. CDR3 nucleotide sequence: TGTGCCAGCACGCTGGGACAGGGGGTGTACGAGCAGTACTTC.

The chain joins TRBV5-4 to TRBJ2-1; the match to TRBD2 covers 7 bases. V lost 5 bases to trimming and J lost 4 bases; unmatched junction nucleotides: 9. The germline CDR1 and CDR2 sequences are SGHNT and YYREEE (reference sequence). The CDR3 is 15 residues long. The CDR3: CASSSRERVYNEQFF. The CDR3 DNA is TGTGCCAGCAGTTCGCGGGAGAGGGTGTACAATGAGCAGTTCTTC.

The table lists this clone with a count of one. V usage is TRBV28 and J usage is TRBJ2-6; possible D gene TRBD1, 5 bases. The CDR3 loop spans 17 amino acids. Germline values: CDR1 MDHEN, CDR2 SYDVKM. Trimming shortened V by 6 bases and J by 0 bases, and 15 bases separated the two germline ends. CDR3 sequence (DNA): TGTGCCAGCAGCCTCGGACACCCGATCTCTGGGGCCAACGTCCTGACTTTC. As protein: CASSLGHPISGANVLTF.

CDR3 coding DNA: TGCGCCAGCAGCCAGATCGCAGGGACCGAGAACACTGAAGCTTTCTTT. This translates into CASSQIAGTENTEAFF. The V and J genes are TRBV4-3 and TRBJ1-1, with a tentative D call TRBD1 (5 bases). V lost 3 bases to trimming and J lost 1 base, with 15 bases between them. Germline V gene sequence: CDR1 LGHNA, CDR2 YSLEER. This CDR3 is 16 amino acids long.